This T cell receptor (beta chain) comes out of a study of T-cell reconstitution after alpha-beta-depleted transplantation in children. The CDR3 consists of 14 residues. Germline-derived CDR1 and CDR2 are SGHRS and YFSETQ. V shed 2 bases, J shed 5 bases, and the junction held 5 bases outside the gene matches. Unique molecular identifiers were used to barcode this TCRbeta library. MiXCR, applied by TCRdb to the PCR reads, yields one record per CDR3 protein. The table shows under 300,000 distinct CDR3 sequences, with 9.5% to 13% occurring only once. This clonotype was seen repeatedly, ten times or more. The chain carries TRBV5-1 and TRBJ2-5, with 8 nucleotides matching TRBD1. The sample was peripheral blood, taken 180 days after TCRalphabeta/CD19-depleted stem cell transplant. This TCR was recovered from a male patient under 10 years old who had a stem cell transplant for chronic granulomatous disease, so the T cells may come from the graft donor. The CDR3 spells CASSFRAGGETQYF. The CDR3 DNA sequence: TGCGCCAGCAGCTTCCGGGCAGGGGGCGAGACCCAGTACTTC.